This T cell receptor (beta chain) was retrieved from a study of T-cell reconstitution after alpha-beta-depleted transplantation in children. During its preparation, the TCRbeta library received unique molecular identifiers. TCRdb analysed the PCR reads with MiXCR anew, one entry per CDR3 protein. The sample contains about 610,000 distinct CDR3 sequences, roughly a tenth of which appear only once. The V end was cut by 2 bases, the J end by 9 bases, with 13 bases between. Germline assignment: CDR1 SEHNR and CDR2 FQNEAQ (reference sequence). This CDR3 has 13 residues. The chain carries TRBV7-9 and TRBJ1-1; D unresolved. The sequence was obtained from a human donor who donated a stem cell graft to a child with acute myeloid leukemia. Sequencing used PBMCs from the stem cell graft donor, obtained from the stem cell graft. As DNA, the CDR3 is TGTGCCAGCAGCTTAAGGTCCCAAACCAAAGCTTTCTTT. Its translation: CASSLRSQTKAFF.